This T cell receptor beta chain comes out of a study of CD8 T cells in ankylosing spondylitis. Study results and caveats: Clones tied to disease were said to be significantly enriched in matched ankylosing spondylitis synovial fluid. Disease-linked clones were CD8+ and relatively rare in peripheral blood. Reactive arthritis synovial fluid and blood previously showed some of these motif variants. It appeared that ankylosing spondylitis blood was characterized by a TCR beta motif of fewer than ten highly homologous variants.

This clonotype came up a few times. The target antigen is unknown. CDR1 and CDR2 from the germline V gene are KGHDR and SFDVKD. CDR3 length equals 14 residues. Trimming removed 1 base from V and 1 base from J, with 4 bases in between. TCRdb re-derived calls from the 5' RACE reads in MiXCR, one entry per CDR3 protein. This table holds about 500,000 distinct CDR3 sequences, 10% to 15% found once. The sample was blood, either unsorted or a sorted T cell fraction (not recorded which). The chain joins TRBV24-1 to TRBJ2-1, with no clear D. This clonotype originated in a male donor with ankylosing spondylitis. CDR3 sequence: CATSDLGSYNEQFF. As DNA, the CDR3 is TGTGCCACCAGTGATTTAGGATCCTACAATGAGCAGTTCTTC.